Listed below are T cell receptor beta chains from one sample, sequenced in a study of blood T cell repertoires in COVID-19. Assay used: immunoSEQ multiplex PCR; TCRdb lists only in-frame clones, some missing. This sample has about 170,000 clones, with 75% to 90% found just once. Material: peripheral blood. The receptor set was obtained from a human donor with acute or convalescent COVID-19. The donor label of this sample is uncertain. CDR3s include the opening cysteine and the closing phenylalanine or tryptophan. Each record gives: D gene, J gene, clone size, V gene, CDR3 DNA, CDR3 protein. The D gene is left open where the match is weak. A row's size may be missing; if present it is once, few, many or a size class.

>TRBD2|TRBJ2-1|.|TRBV11-3
TGTGCCAGCAGCTTCGAAGCGGGGGACTCCTACAATGAGCAGTTCTTC
CASSFEAGDSYNEQFF
>.|TRBJ1-1|.|TRBV3-1/TRBV3-2
TGTGCCAGCAGCCAAGATCAGGGTCTGAACACTGAAGCTTTCTTT
CASSQDQGLNTEAFF
>TRBD1|TRBJ2-7|.|TRBV6-5
TGTGCCAGCAGCGACAGGGGGGGCGAGCAGTACTTC
CASSDRGGEQYF
>.|TRBJ2-2|.|TRBV12-5
TGTGCTAGTGGTTTGGGGACATCGAACACCGGGGAGCTGTTTTTT
CASGLGTSNTGELFF
>TRBD1|TRBJ1-5|.|TRBV27
TGTGCCAGCAGTCTCCGGGGACAGCAGCCCCAGCATTTT
CASSLRGQQPQHF
>.|TRBJ1-4|.|TRBV18
TGTGCCAGCTCACCCACCGTTGGGACACCTAATGAAAAACTGTTTTTT
CASSPTVGTPNEKLFF
>.|TRBJ1-1|.|TRBV30
TGTGCCTGGAGCCCCCCGAGTGGGAGGACTGAAGCTTTCTTT
CAWSPPSGRTEAFF
>.|TRBJ1-4|.|TRBV23-1
TGCGCCAGCAGTCAATGCCTAGGTGCAACTAATGAAAAACTGTTTTTT
CASSQCLGATNEKLFF
>.|TRBJ1-5|once|TRBV5-5
TGTGCCAGCAGCTTGACAGGGTTTTTTAATCAGCCCCAGCATTTT
CASSLTGFFNQPQHF
>.|TRBJ1-2|.|TRBV30
TGTGCCTGGAGTGGAACAGGGCTCAACTATGGCTACACCTTC
CAWSGTGLNYGYTF
>TRBD1|TRBJ1-1|.|TRBV24-1
TGTGCCACCAGGCGGACAGGGATATACAGAGGGAGTGAAGCTTTCTTT
CATRRTGIYRGSEAFF
>.|TRBJ2-7|.|TRBV10-2
TGCGCCAGCACCTTTAGTGGTAGCGGTTCCTACGAGCAGTACTTC
CASTFSGSGSYEQYF
>TRBD1|TRBJ1-2|.|TRBV19
TGTGCCACCCTGTCGCCAGGGACAGGGGACCCCTCCTATGGCTACACCTTC
CATLSPGTGDPSYGYTF
>TRBD1|TRBJ2-7|.|TRBV6-2/TRBV6-3
TGTGCCAGCAGCCCCAGGAAGAGGGGGCCGGATACCCCCAGACCCTACGAGCAGTACTTC
CASSPRKRGPDTPRPYEQYF
>.|TRBJ1-3|.|TRBV9
TGTGCCAGCCAAGGGGTTGCTGGAAACACCATATATTTT
CASQGVAGNTIYF
>.|TRBJ1-5|.|TRBV2
TGTGCCAGCAGCCTGGGCAGGAACGATCAGCCCCAGCATTTT
CASSLGRNDQPQHF
>TRBD1|TRBJ1-1|.|TRBV10-1
TGCGCCAGCAGTGAGCCCGGACAGGCAGCTTTCTTT
CASSEPGQAAFF
>.|TRBJ2-1|.|TRBV6-2/TRBV6-3
TGTGCCAGCAGTTACACCGCTCCCACGAGCTCCTACAATGAGCAGTTCTTC
CASSYTAPTSSYNEQFF
>.|TRBJ2-7|.|TRBV5-1
TGCGCCAGCCGCGGTCGAGCAAATACCTACGAGCAGTACTTC
CASRGRANTYEQYF
>.|TRBJ2-7|.|TRBV3-1/TRBV3-2
TGTGCCAGCAGCCAAGGTTTAGGAGGGGGCAACTACGAGCAGTACTTC
CASSQGLGGGNYEQYF
>TRBD1|TRBJ2-7|.|TRBV12-3/TRBV12-4
TGTGCCAGCGGGCGACAGGGCTCCTACGAGCAGTACTTC
CASGRQGSYEQYF
>.|TRBJ1-4|.|TRBV28
TGTGCCAGCAGCCGGGAACGGAAGGCTAATGAAAAACTGTTTTTT
CASSRERKANEKLFF
>.|TRBJ2-2|few|TRBV3-1/TRBV3-2
TGTGCCAGCAGCCTCACTACCGGGGAGCTGTTTTTT
CASSLTTGELFF
>.|TRBJ2-1|once|TRBV5-1
TGCGCCAGCAGCATGCACAGCCTATCCTACAATGAGCAGTTCTTC
CASSMHSLSYNEQFF
>.|TRBJ1-6|.|TRBV4-1
TGCGCCAGCAGCCAAGTCCGGCAGGCCCCTAATTCACCCCTCCACTTT
CASSQVRQAPNSPLHF
>TRBD2|TRBJ2-3|.|TRBV10-2
TGCGCCAGCAGCAGCGGGGGGGCCAGCACAGATACGCAGTATTTT
CASSSGGASTDTQYF
>.|TRBJ2-5|.|TRBV2
TGTGCCAGCACTGTTCGGGGTGTGAAGGAGACCCAGTACTTC
CASTVRGVKETQYF
>.|TRBJ1-1|.|TRBV5-4
TGTGCCAGCAGCTTTAATCCCGGAAGACAGCAGAACACTGAAGCTTTCTTT
CASSFNPGRQQNTEAFF
>TRBD2|TRBJ2-2|.|TRBV10-2
TGCGCCAGCAGAGGACTAGGAACAGCGAACACCGGGGAGCTGTTTTTT
CASRGLGTANTGELFF
>.|TRBJ1-2|.|TRBV6-1
TGTGCCAGCAGTGAATCCAGCGGGCTAGGCTACACCTTC
CASSESSGLGYTF
>.|TRBJ1-1|once|TRBV3-1/TRBV3-2
TGTGCCAGCAGCCAAAGGACAGTGAACACTGAAGCTTTCTTT
CASSQRTVNTEAFF
>TRBD1|TRBJ1-2|once|TRBV19
TGTGCCAGTAGTATAGTCACCGGGACAGCTAACTATGGCTACACCTTC
CASSIVTGTANYGYTF
>.|TRBJ2-1|.|TRBV21-1
TGTGCCAGCATGCAGCGGGGGGCCTACAATGAGCAGTTCTTC
CASMQRGAYNEQFF
>.|TRBJ1-1|.|TRBV2
TGTGCCAGCCTACAGGACCTCGGGGGCACTGAAGCTTTCTTT
CASLQDLGGTEAFF
>.|TRBJ1-6|.|TRBV18
TGTGCCAGCTCACCTAAGGGGGAGGGGGGTTCACCCCTCCACTTT
CASSPKGEGGSPLHF
>.|TRBJ1-5|.|TRBV6-7
TGTGCCAGCAGTTACTCGAGCATCTCGGCGGGGGCTCGTAATCAGCCCCAGCATTTT
CASSYSSISAGARNQPQHF
>TRBD2|TRBJ2-3|.|TRBV4-2
TGTGCCAGCAGCCAAGATGGTAGCGGGGGCCTCACAGATACGCAGTATTTT
CASSQDGSGGLTDTQYF
>.|TRBJ2-7|once|TRBV28
TGTGCCAGCAATCCTCGTCGGCAGGGGCTCTACGAGCAGTACTTC
CASNPRRQGLYEQYF
>.|TRBJ2-4|.|TRBV19
TGTGCCAGTAGTATTGATACCGTCGGAGGAACCAAAAACATTCAGTACTTC
CASSIDTVGGTKNIQYF
>TRBD1|TRBJ1-2|.|TRBV28
TGTGCCAGCAGTTCCGCGGGACAGGGGTACTATGGCTACACCTTC
CASSSAGQGYYGYTF
>.|TRBJ2-1|.|TRBV5-1
TGCGCCAGCAGCCTGACTAGCAATGAGCAGTTCTTC
CASSLTSNEQFF
>TRBD1|TRBJ2-7|few|TRBV4-3
TGCGCCAGCAGCCAGGTCTGGGACAGAGCGTACGAGCAGTACTTC
CASSQVWDRAYEQYF